This passage covers 29 T cell receptor beta chains from one sample sequenced in a study of shared clonotypes between healthy human individuals. The data were produced by immunoSEQ multiplex PCR, yet TCRdb's version contains in-frame clones alone and is incomplete. The sample lists roughly 2 million clones, almost 96% occurring once. Sequences were obtained from naive CD4+ T cells sorted from blood. Subset meaning: CD45RA+ positively selected. The source is a young man in good health.

J is TRBJ1-2 and V is TRBV6-5, with a tentative D call TRBD1 (5 bases). The CDR3 is made up of 15 amino acids. Trimming removed 4 bases at V and 0 bases at J, with 12 bases between. Germline CDR1 and CDR2: MNHEY and SVGAGI. The CDR3 loop is CASSSPGGPNYGYTF. DNA of the CDR3: TGTGCCAGCAGTTCCCCGGGGGGTCCTAACTATGGCTACACCTTC.

This chain uses TRBV5-6 with TRBJ2-2, with D maybe TRBD2 (6 bases). The germline V and J ends were trimmed by 2 bases and 5 bases, with 10 bases remaining between them. Germline V gives CDR1 SGHDT, CDR2 YYEEEE. CDR3 length: 14 amino acids. The CDR3, as DNA: TGTGCCAGCAGCTTCGCGGGGTCAACCGGGGAGCTGTTTTTT. It is translated as CASSFAGSTGELFF.

The V and J genes are TRBV11-2 and TRBJ2-4; unclear D gene. Looked up from germline, CDR1 is SGHAT and CDR2 is FQNNGV. The length of the CDR3 is 12 residues. The V end was cut by 0 bases, the J end by 6 bases, with 3 bases between. CDR3 DNA: TGTGCCAGCAGCTTAGATTTAAACATTCAGTACTTC. This sequence encodes CASSLDLNIQYF.

This clone was seen just once. The V call is TRBV28, the J call TRBJ1-4, with 9 bases fitting TRBD1. The CDR3 covers 18 residues. CDR1 is MDHEN and CDR2 is SYDVKM in the germline V gene. J lost 0 bases, V lost 3 bases, and 8 bases had no gene match. CDR3 bases: TGTGCCAGCAGTTTCCGGCGACAGGGGGGGGCAACTAATGAAAAACTGTTTTTT. Protein sequence: CASSFRRQGGATNEKLFF.

This sequence joins TRBV10-3 and TRBJ1-3, with TRBD1 matching 7 bases. V shed 5 bases and J 2 bases; nucleotides not matched to a gene: 6. Per the germline V gene, CDR1 is ENHRY and CDR2 is SYGVKD. This CDR3 is 15 amino acids long. The CDR3 is CAISKQGQAGNTIYF. CDR3 coding DNA: TGTGCCATCAGTAAACAGGGGCAAGCTGGAAACACCATATATTTT.

The V gene is TRBV28, the J gene TRBJ2-3; D is ambiguous. The V gene's germline CDR1 is MDHEN and CDR2 SYDVKM. This CDR3 contains 15 residues. V was pared by 9 bases and J by 6 bases, with 22 bases between. The CDR3 region is CASTGPDGVLDTQYF. CDR3 sequence (DNA): TGTGCCAGTACCGGCCCGGACGGAGTTCTGGATACGCAGTATTTT.

A word on this clone: Additional DNA sequences in this sample encode the identical CDR3. The V call is TRBV30, the J call TRBJ2-6; D unresolved. The length of the CDR3 is 11 residues. Trimming took off 4 bases at V and 7 bases at J, with 5 bases between the two ends. The germline CDR1 and CDR2 sequences are GTSNPN and SVGIG (reference sequence). CDR3 in DNA: TGTGCCTGGACCGGAGCCAACGTCCTGACTTTC. The encoded protein is CAWTGANVLTF.

The CDR3 sequence: CASSVGPRAAQETQYF. The CDR3 bases are TGTGCCAGCAGCGTAGGCCCTCGGGCAGCCCAAGAGACCCAGTACTTC. The rearrangement uses TRBV9 and TRBJ2-5; D is unclear. In germline, CDR1 is SGDLS, CDR2 YYNGEE. V lost 0 bases, J lost 1 base, and 13 bases lay in between. The CDR3 is 16 amino acids.

As regards this clone: Other DNA sequences in this specimen translate into the identical CDR3. The chain has TRBV11-2 and TRBJ2-1; 9 nucleotides match TRBD2. This CDR3 has 15 residues. J lost 4 bases, V lost 4 bases, and 5 bases had no gene match. Germline-derived CDR1 and CDR2 are SGHAT and FQNNGV. DNA for the CDR3: TGTGCCAGCAGCTCGTTAGCGGGGGTTTACAATGAGCAGTTCTTC. It is translated as CASSSLAGVYNEQFF.

This clone was seen only once. Other DNA variants within this sample encode the same CDR3. The rearrangement uses TRBV20-1 and TRBJ1-2; D ambiguous. The CDR3 contains 10 residues. Germline values: CDR1 DFQATT, CDR2 SNEGSKA (reference sequence). Trimming took 5 bases from V and 6 from J, leaving 7 bases between them. The CDR3 region is CSARTDGYTF. CDR3 in DNA: TGCAGTGCTCGGACCGATGGCTACACCTTC.

This clone showed up just once. The CDR3 DNA sequence: TGTGCCAGCAGACCCTCTGCGAGACCCTACGAGCAGTACTTC. This translates into CASRPSARPYEQYF. The chain is built from TRBV28 and TRBJ2-7; D is unresolved. The germline gives CDR1 MDHEN, CDR2 SYDVKM. Trimming took 6 bases from V and 2 from J, leaving 14 bases between them. This CDR3 is 14 amino acids long.

The chain has TRBV7-6 and TRBJ2-5; no definite D call. There are 13 residues in the CDR3. Germline-derived CDR1 and CDR2 are SGHVS and FNYEAQ. V dropped 5 bases and J dropped 4 bases, with 11 bases sitting between them. CDR3 bases: TGTGCCAGCAGCCCAAAGGAGTCAGAGACCCAGTACTTC. This sequence encodes CASSPKESETQYF.

This clone was counted a few times. This sample includes further DNA sequences coding for the same CDR3. The chain combines TRBV27 with TRBJ2-7, with TRBD1 matching over 9 bases. Germline loops: CDR1 MNHEY, CDR2 SMNVEV (reference sequence). The CDR3 runs 14 residues. With 3 bases clipped from V and 3 bases from J, the junction kept 3 bases outside the gene matches. The DNA of the CDR3 is TGTGCCAGCAGTTTGGGACAGGGCTACTACGAGCAGTACTTC. Encoded protein: CASSLGQGYYEQYF.

The rearrangement uses TRBV27 and TRBJ1-1; D is possibly TRBD1 (6 bases). V shed 6 bases and J shed 1 base, with 15 bases lying between them. There are 15 residues in the CDR3. CDR1 and CDR2 from the germline V gene are MNHEY and SMNVEV (reference sequence). In DNA, the CDR3 is TGTGCCAGCAGAGGCAGGGGCCTTGCGAACACTGAAGCTTTCTTT. Translation: CASRGRGLANTEAFF.

The chain carries TRBV2 and TRBJ2-3, with D hard to call. V was pared by 4 bases and J by 7 bases, with 15 bases between. Germline CDR1 SNHLY, CDR2 FYNNEI. The CDR3 runs to 14 residues. The CDR3 loop is CASSADGQGYTQYF. The CDR3 coding sequence is TGTGCCAGCAGTGCTGACGGCCAAGGATATACGCAGTATTTT.

The CDR3 nucleotides are TGTGCCAGCAGCGGGGGGGACAGCTCCTATAATTCACCCCTCCACTTT. Residues: CASSGGDSSYNSPLHF. The rearrangement links TRBV7-6 to TRBJ1-6, with TRBD1 matching 7 bases. From germline, CDR1 is SGHVS and CDR2 FNYEAQ. The trim removed 5 bases at V and 0 bases at J, leaving 4 bases unmatched. The CDR3 covers 16 residues.

The chain combines TRBV10-3 with TRBJ2-3; TRBD1 or TRBD2 may be the D gene (7 bases each). The CDR3 sequence is 17 residues long. V lost 0 bases, J lost 4 bases, and 17 bases lay in between. Germline V gene data show CDR1 as ENHRY and CDR2 as SYGVKD. The CDR3: CAISESPPGRGPDTQYF. In nucleotides, the CDR3 is TGTGCCATCAGTGAGTCGCCTCCGGGGAGGGGGCCAGATACGCAGTATTTT.

The chain links TRBV7-2 to TRBJ2-3; D unresolved. CDR1 SGHTA and CDR2 FQGNSA come from the germline V gene. V was cut by 4 bases and J by 0 bases, with 8 bases left in between. The CDR3 length is 14 residues. The CDR3 loop reads CASSSYASTDTQYF. The CDR3 DNA sequence: TGTGCCAGCAGCTCGTACGCTAGCACAGATACGCAGTATTTT.

V is TRBV6-1 and J is TRBJ1-2; the D gene is possibly TRBD1 (6 bases). CDR3 size: 13 residues. Deletions cut 2 bases from V and 5 bases from J, with 9 bases between. Germline V gene sequence: CDR1 MNHNS, CDR2 SASEGT. The DNA of the CDR3 is TGTGCCAGCAGTGAATCGGGGACATATGGCTACACCTTC. Amino acids: CASSESGTYGYTF.

CDR3 protein: CASSSSGTSTDTQYF. The CDR3 DNA follows: TGTGCCAGCAGTTCTAGCGGTACTAGCACAGATACGCAGTATTTT. V gene TRBV6-5 combines with J gene TRBJ2-3; 7 bases map to TRBD2. This CDR3 is 15 amino acids long. Germline lookup yields CDR1 MNHEY and CDR2 SVGAGI. V shed 4 bases, J shed 0 bases, and the junction held 4 bases outside the gene matches.

The chain has TRBV28 and TRBJ1-2, with 7 positions matching TRBD1. The germline CDR1 and CDR2 sequences are MDHEN and SYDVKM. The CDR3 length is 16 residues. The ends lost 5 bases at V and 3 bases at J; junction bases unmatched: 12. This CDR3 is CASSPNRGSAYYGYTF. The CDR3 region has the DNA TGTGCCAGCAGTCCTAACAGGGGATCGGCCTACTATGGCTACACCTTC.

The chain employs TRBV7-8 and TRBJ2-1; TRBD2 is a possible D gene (5 bases). V was pared by 5 bases and J by 9 bases, with 14 bases between. CDR3 length: 13 residues. Germline V gene lookup returns CDR1 SGHVS and CDR2 FQNEAQ. CDR3 sequence (DNA): TGTGCCAGCAGCAGGGATCCGGGGAGTGAGCAGTTCTTC. Translated, it gives CASSRDPGSEQFF.

A note on this clone: Different DNA sequences within this sample yield the same CDR3. The chain uses TRBV18 and TRBJ1-1, with D unresolved. V gave up 4 bases and J gave up 1 base, with 7 bases separating them. The CDR3 totals 13 residues. Per the germline V gene, CDR1 is KGHSH and CDR2 is LQKENI. CDR3 amino acids: CASSQAGNTEAFF. CDR3 nucleotides: TGTGCCAGCTCACAAGCGGGGAACACTGAAGCTTTCTTT.

The J gene is TRBJ2-5, the V gene TRBV25-1; D call uncertain. Germline assignment: CDR1 MGHDK and CDR2 SYGVNS. This CDR3 has 14 amino acids. V was shortened by 4 bases and J by 5 bases, with 14 bases between the two germline ends. The CDR3: CASSALQSRETQYF. The CDR3 coding sequence is TGTGCCAGCAGTGCCCTCCAGAGCCGGGAGACCCAGTACTTC.

V and J are TRBV10-2 and TRBJ1-5, with D uncertain. The V end was cut by 7 bases, the J end by 4 bases, with 14 bases between. Germline loops: CDR1 WSHSY, CDR2 SAAADI. The CDR3 length is 14 residues. This CDR3 reads CASNPSGLNQPQHF. DNA for the CDR3: TGCGCCAGCAACCCGAGCGGTCTGAATCAGCCCCAGCATTTT.

V is TRBV6-1 and J is TRBJ2-7; D ambiguous. The V end was cut by 2 bases, the J end by 6 bases, with 11 bases between. CDR1 is MNHNS, CDR2 SASEGT, per germline. The CDR3 length is 13 residues. CDR3 region: CASSESAVGEQYF. DNA of the CDR3: TGTGCCAGCAGTGAAAGTGCCGTTGGCGAGCAGTACTTC.

The chain employs TRBV10-3 and TRBJ2-5, with 9 nucleotides matching TRBD2. The CDR3 runs 12 residues. In germline, CDR1 is ENHRY, CDR2 SYGVKD. V lost 3 bases, J lost 14 bases, and 7 bases stayed unmatched. The CDR3 nucleotides read TGTGCCATCAGTGACGGCGGGAGGGCCATATACTTC. Its translation: CAISDGGRAIYF.

The chain joins TRBV6-1 to TRBJ2-7; D might be TRBD1 (8 bases). Germline V CDR1 and CDR2: MNHNS, SASEGT. V lost 7 bases, J lost 1 base, and 14 bases lay in between. The CDR3 loop spans 14 amino acids. Here the CDR3 DNA reads TGTGCCAGCAAAACAGGGGGGGCTTCCTACGAGCAGTACTTC. Translated, it gives CASKTGGASYEQYF.

The chain employs TRBV30 and TRBJ2-7; D remains ambiguous. CDR3 size: 15 residues. Germline-derived CDR1 and CDR2 are GTSNPN and SVGIG (reference sequence). Trimming left V 1 base short and J 5 bases short, with 18 bases between. The CDR3 DNA reads as TGTGCCTGGAGTGAGGTCCCCGAGCTAGGTGACGAGCAGTACTTC. Translating gives CAWSEVPELGDEQYF.